The text below deals with one T cell receptor (beta chain). Its antigen is unknown. V gave up 3 bases and J gave up 5 bases, with 20 bases separating them. CDR3 length: 16 residues. CDR1 and CDR2 (germline): ENHRY, SYGVKD. This sample was taken from a study of OX40 agonist ivuxolimab in advanced cancers. Background on the study: Allowance was made for prior anti-PD-1, anti-PD-L1 or anti-CTLA-4 therapy, and roughly 40% had some.

Produced via immunoSEQ multiplex PCR; TCRdb's table is partial and in-frame only. The sample includes under 70,000 clones, roughly 81% seen only once; the top ten take roughly 2%. Notes on the study in general: Those patients achieving a partial response at 0.1-3.0 mg/kg showed among the lowest clonal expansion. CD8+ T cells were the subset that, on average, had more expanded clones than CD4+.

The sequence was collected from an adult with an advanced solid tumor such as melanoma, head and neck, liver or kidney cancer. This chain connects TRBV10-3 to TRBJ2-7, with D unresolved. The specimen comprised CD4+ or CD8+ T cells sorted from blood, sampled in a trial of the OX40 agonist ivuxolimab. CDR3 residues: CAISDYVQSPRDEQYF. CDR3 coding DNA: TGTGCCATCAGTGATTACGTACAGTCCCCTCGGGACGAGCAGTACTTC.